The 32 T cell receptor beta chains below all came from one sample that was sequenced in a study of identical twins. TCRdb re-derived calls from the 5' RACE reads in MiXCR, one entry per CDR3 protein. This sample has around 960,000 distinct CDR3 sequences, with 9% to 15% found just once. This sample was also put to use in a study of yellow fever vaccine responses in identical twins.

Specimen: PBMCs. The origin of the receptors is a woman aged 18 to 35 in good health.

The gene calls are TRBV6-5 and TRBJ2-1; the D gene is possibly TRBD1 (6 bases). The CDR3 runs 16 residues. CDR1 is MNHEY, CDR2 SVGAGI, per germline. V was clipped by 4 bases and J by 4 bases, with 17 bases between them. The CDR3 DNA follows: TGTGCCAGCAGTTCCCCAACAGGGACCCGGTACAATGAGCAGTTCTTC. This sequence encodes CASSSPTGTRYNEQFF.

This clonotype came up a few times. The V gene is TRBV6-1, the J gene TRBJ2-1, with 9 bases lining up with TRBD2. The CDR3 has 16 residues. After removal of 0 bases from V and 4 bases from J, the junction contained 4 bases not matched to a gene. CDR1 and CDR2 from the germline V gene are MNHNS and SASEGT. CDR3 sequence (DNA): TGTGCCAGCAGTGAAGCGCAGGCGGGAGGGTACAATGAGCAGTTCTTC. It is translated as CASSEAQAGGYNEQFF.

This clonotype has at least ten counts. The rearrangement links TRBV12-3 or TRBV12-4 to TRBJ1-2, with TRBD1 matching 7 bases. The CDR3 has 14 amino acids. V shed 5 bases, J shed 4 bases, and the junction held 7 bases outside the gene matches. Here the CDR3 reads CASSRGQTGYGYTF. The CDR3 bases are TGTGCCAGCAGTCGGGGACAGACCGGCTATGGCTACACCTTC.

This clonotype was detected only a few times. CDR3 sequence reads: CASSQVGQGHYGYTF. CDR3 DNA: TGTGCCAGCAGCCAAGTTGGGCAGGGACACTATGGCTACACCTTC. The chain uses TRBV3-1 and TRBJ1-2; the D gene is possibly TRBD1 (5 bases). V lost 1 base and J lost 3, with 12 bases in between. The CDR3 covers 15 residues. Germline V gene data show CDR1 as LGHDT and CDR2 as YNNKEL (reference sequence).

This clonotype was observed at least ten times. V and J are TRBV9 and TRBJ1-6; D gene uncertain. Germline CDR1 SGDLS, CDR2 YYNGEE. With 0 bases removed from V and 9 bases from J, the gap between germline ends came to 10 bases. The CDR3 totals 14 residues. The CDR3 region has the DNA TGTGCCAGCAGCGTAGCGGGGTTGGGTTCACCCCTCCACTTT. This sequence encodes CASSVAGLGSPLHF.

In its sample, this clonotype was seen many times. This chain links TRBV4-1 with TRBJ1-4; D is perhaps TRBD1 (6 bases). The CDR3 is 15 amino acids. V dropped 0 bases and J dropped 15 bases, with 20 bases sitting between them. Germline values: CDR1 MGHRA, CDR2 YSYEKL. In DNA form, the CDR3 reads TGCGCCAGCAGCCAAGAGGTGACAGGAGCCTACCAGATGTTTTTT. This encodes CASSQEVTGAYQMFF.

This clonotype occurred a few times. V and J are TRBV9 and TRBJ2-2; 10 bases fit TRBD2. The CDR3 is 17 residues long. Trimming took 3 bases from V and 5 from J; bases not matched to a gene: 10. Germline V gene lookup returns CDR1 SGDLS and CDR2 YYNGEE. DNA of the CDR3: TGTGCCAGCAGCGCCCAGGGAGCGGGAGGGTGGACCGGGGAGCTGTTTTTT. Translation: CASSAQGAGGWTGELFF.

The table lists this clonotype with many counts. J is TRBJ2-3 and V is TRBV6-5, with 8 bases fitting TRBD1. Germline assignment: CDR1 MNHEY and CDR2 SVGAGI. There are 15 residues in the CDR3. Trimming removed 2 bases from V and 3 bases from J; junction bases left unmatched: 4. As DNA, the CDR3 is TGTGCCAGCAGTTACGGACAGGGTACGACAGATACGCAGTATTTT. The encoded protein is CASSYGQGTTDTQYF.

This clonotype was observed a few times. The chain employs TRBV11-1 and TRBJ2-6; TRBD1 agrees at 9 bases. The CDR3 is 19 amino acids. The germline CDR1 and CDR2 sequences are SGHAT and FQDESV (reference sequence). V trimming: 6 bases; J trimming: 1 base; junction bases outside the gene matches: 13. The CDR3 loop reads CASRTPRKQGASGANVLTF. CDR3 DNA: TGTGCCAGCAGAACCCCTCGGAAACAGGGGGCTTCTGGGGCCAACGTCCTGACTTTC.

CDR3 sequence: CASSQDFTSGRAYNEQFF. For the CDR3, the DNA is TGTGCCAGCAGCCAAGATTTTACTAGCGGGAGGGCCTACAATGAGCAGTTCTTC. This sequence joins TRBV4-2 and TRBJ2-1; 13 nucleotides align to TRBD2. CDR3 length equals 18 residues. Per the germline V gene, CDR1 is LGHNA and CDR2 is YNFKEQ. After removal of 0 bases from V and 2 bases from J, the junction contained 4 bases not matched to a gene.

This clonotype was recorded a few times. The V gene is TRBV28, the J gene TRBJ2-7; 10 nucleotides agree with TRBD2. The CDR3 runs 15 residues. J was trimmed by 4 bases and V by 3 bases; bases with no gene match: 6. Per germline, CDR1 MDHEN and CDR2 SYDVKM. CDR3: CASSFSSGGLYEQYF. In DNA form, the CDR3 reads TGTGCCAGCAGTTTCTCTAGCGGGGGCCTATACGAGCAGTACTTC.

There are a few counts of this clonotype. This chain connects TRBV6-1 to TRBJ2-7; 8 bases match TRBD2. CDR3 length: 17 amino acids. CDR1 and CDR2 from the germline V gene are MNHNS and SASEGT. Losses at the gene ends were 7 bases for V and 2 bases for J; bases not matched to a gene: 16. The CDR3 DNA follows: TGTGCCAGCACCCTTACCCATAGAGCGGGAGCCCCCTACGAGCAGTACTTC. Amino acid sequence: CASTLTHRAGAPYEQYF.

J is TRBJ2-1 and V is TRBV28, with D perhaps TRBD1 (6 bases). V was trimmed by 4 bases and J by 3 bases, leaving 13 bases between them. Germline CDR1 and CDR2: MDHEN and SYDVKM. This CDR3 has 15 amino acids. The CDR3 loop is CASSSTGTHYNEQFF. The CDR3 DNA is TGTGCCAGCAGTTCAACCGGGACACACTACAATGAGCAGTTCTTC.

This sequence joins TRBV24-1 and TRBJ2-5; D gene unclear. Trimming took 4 bases from V and 6 from J, leaving 14 bases between them. CDR3 length: 14 amino acids. Germline V gene lookup returns CDR1 KGHDR and CDR2 SFDVKD. The CDR3 nucleotides are TGTGCCACCAGTGACCCCTCCCAATTAAAGACCCAGTACTTC. Translated: CATSDPSQLKTQYF.

This clonotype was picked up a small number of times. The chain uses TRBV5-1 and TRBJ2-2; 7 nucleotides agree with TRBD2. CDR1 and CDR2 (germline): SGHRS, YFSETQ. J gave up 2 bases and V 2 bases, and 6 bases lay outside the gene matches. The CDR3 covers 16 residues. The CDR3 here is CASSLGTTPNTGELFF. The DNA for the CDR3 is TGCGCCAGCAGCTTAGGGACTACCCCAAACACCGGGGAGCTGTTTTTT.

The chain carries TRBV12-3 or TRBV12-4 and TRBJ2-1, with 9 nucleotides matching TRBD2. This CDR3 is 16 amino acids long. V lost 4 bases to trimming and J lost 0 bases; unmatched junction nucleotides: 4. CDR3 sequence: CASSSGGRGSYNEQFF. The CDR3 DNA reads as TGTGCCAGCAGTTCCGGCGGGAGGGGCTCCTACAATGAGCAGTTCTTC.

The sample holds a few counts of this clonotype. This sequence joins TRBV19 and TRBJ2-1; the match to TRBD1 covers 7 bases. V dropped 4 bases and J dropped 0; count of bases not matched to a gene: 6. From germline, CDR1 is LNHDA and CDR2 SQIVND (reference sequence). The CDR3 extends over 16 amino acids. The CDR3 bases are TGTGCCAGTAGTACCGACCGGGACAGCTCCTACAATGAGCAGTTCTTC. Protein: CASSTDRDSSYNEQFF. Drawing the rest from reference TRBV19 and TRBJ2-1, the complete variable domain is DGGITQSPKYLFRKEGQNVTLSCEQNLNHDAMYWYRQDPGQGLRLIYYSQIVNDFQKGDIAEGYSVSREKKESFPLTVTSAQKNPTAFYLCASSTDRDSSYNEQFFGPGTRLTVL.

The rearrangement links TRBV28 to TRBJ2-7; the D call may be TRBD1 or TRBD2 (5 bases each). Germline CDR1 reads MDHEN; CDR2 reads SYDVKM. V was clipped by 4 bases and J by 7 bases, with 17 bases between them. CDR3 length: 14 amino acids. CDR3 amino acids: CASSSWTGTGEQYV. Written as DNA, the CDR3 is TGTGCCAGCAGTTCATGGACGGGGACGGGAGAGCAGTACGTC.

This clonotype was counted many times. The chain uses TRBV12-3 or TRBV12-4 and TRBJ1-3, with a tentative D call TRBD1 (6 bases). This CDR3 contains 14 residues. V was shortened by 4 bases and J by 2 bases, with 9 bases between the two germline ends. Written as DNA, the CDR3 is TGTGCCAGCAGTTCGCACAGGGCTGGAAACACCATATATTTT. Translation gives CASSSHRAGNTIYF.

The V and J genes are TRBV6-5 and TRBJ1-1; D unclear. Trimming stripped 2 bases from V and 3 bases from J, with 10 bases between. The CDR3 length is 14 residues. The germline CDR1 and CDR2 sequences are MNHEY and SVGAGI. CDR3 bases: TGTGCCAGCAGTTACGACCAGTTACACACTGAAGCTTTCTTT. Its protein is CASSYDQLHTEAFF.

This clonotype was detected many times. The chain has TRBV27 and TRBJ2-7, with D unclear. The germline CDR1 and CDR2 sequences are MNHEY and SMNVEV (reference sequence). With 5 bases removed from V and 2 bases from J, the gap between germline ends came to 7 bases. There are 12 residues in the CDR3. CDR3 coding DNA: TGTGCCAGCAGTCCTGAGGCCTACGAGCAGTACTTC. It codes for CASSPEAYEQYF.

This clonotype was recorded a few times. V and J are TRBV2 and TRBJ1-2, with D unclear. This CDR3 is 13 amino acids long. Trimming stripped 10 bases from V and 1 base from J, with 13 bases between. Per the germline V gene, CDR1 is SNHLY and CDR2 is FYNNEI. The CDR3 region has the DNA TGTGCCACCCTAGTTGAGGTTAACTATGGCTACACCTTC. As protein: CATLVEVNYGYTF.

This clonotype was observed a few times. The chain couples TRBV9 to TRBJ2-1; D is unclear. The CDR3 runs 12 residues. Trimming cost V 3 bases and J 2 bases, with 3 bases left between them. Germline-derived CDR1 and CDR2 are SGDLS and YYNGEE. In nucleotides, the CDR3 is TGTGCCAGCAGCGCCCCCTACAATGAGCAGTTCTTC. This translates into CASSAPYNEQFF.

This clonotype appeared a few times. The CDR3 region has the DNA TGCAGTGCTGGTCTATGGGGGACTAGCGGGAGGGAATCCTACGAGCAGTACTTC. It specifies CSAGLWGTSGRESYEQYF. The V call is TRBV20-1, the J call TRBJ2-7; 16 bases are a match to TRBD2. V gave up 5 bases and J gave up 1 base; unmatched junction bases: 11. Per the germline V gene, CDR1 is DFQATT and CDR2 is SNEGSKA (reference sequence). CDR3 size: 18 residues.

V is TRBV2 and J is TRBJ1-2, with D possibly being TRBD1 (5 bases). The V end was cut by 4 bases, the J end by 2 bases, with 11 bases between. CDR1 is SNHLY and CDR2 is FYNNEI in the germline V gene. The CDR3 covers 14 residues. The CDR3 reads CASSGPTVNYGYTF. In nucleotides, the CDR3 is TGTGCCAGCAGTGGCCCGACAGTGAACTATGGCTACACCTTC.

The chain links TRBV29-1 to TRBJ1-2, with D perhaps TRBD1 (6 bases). Germline CDR1 SQVTM, CDR2 ANQGSEA. The ends were cut back, 6 bases at V and 2 bases at J, with 16 bases in the middle. This CDR3 has 14 residues. The CDR3 bases are TGCAGCGTCTCGGACAGCCCGATGAACTATGGCTACACCTTC. This gives the protein CSVSDSPMNYGYTF. Together with reference TRBV29-1 and TRBJ1-2, the CDR3 gives the full variable domain: SAVISQKPSRDICQRGTSLTIQCQVDSQVTMMFWYRQQPGQSLTLIATANQGSEATYESGFVIDKFPISRPNLTFSTLTVSNMSPEDSSIYLCSVSDSPMNYGYTFGSGTRLTVV.

This clonotype came up a few times. This chain joins TRBV7-9 and TRBJ2-2; D gene ambiguous. This CDR3 comprises 16 residues. The V end was cut by 7 bases, the J end by 4 bases, with 19 bases between. CDR1 and CDR2 from the germline V gene are SEHNR and FQNEAQ (reference sequence). CDR3 loop: CASTLSRAPTTGELFF. The CDR3, as DNA: TGTGCCAGCACCTTGTCGCGTGCACCAACCACCGGGGAGCTGTTTTTT.

The chain joins TRBV7-9 to TRBJ1-1; possibly TRBD1 for D (6 bases). Germline assignment: CDR1 SEHNR and CDR2 FQNEAQ (reference sequence). Trimming took 5 bases from V and 0 from J, leaving 19 bases between them. This CDR3 region has 17 residues. In nucleotides, the CDR3 is TGTGCCAGCAGCCCACCCCCCGACAGGACCATGAACACTGAAGCTTTCTTT. It encodes CASSPPPDRTMNTEAFF.

V gene TRBV12-3 or TRBV12-4 combines with J gene TRBJ1-1; D unclear. V was cut by 6 bases and J by 1 base, with 9 bases left in between. The CDR3 totals 13 residues. The DNA for the CDR3 is TGTGCCAGCAGCCCGCCGGAGAACACTGAAGCTTTCTTT. Its translation is CASSPPENTEAFF.

The genes are TRBV12-3 or TRBV12-4 and TRBJ1-5; D uncertain. CDR3 length: 15 residues. Trimming left V 3 bases short and J 0 bases short, with 9 bases between. The CDR3 region is CASSFGRYSNQPQHF. CDR3 DNA sequence: TGTGCCAGCAGTTTCGGACGGTATAGCAATCAGCCCCAGCATTTT.

This clonotype turned up a few times. CDR3 nucleotide sequence: TGCAGCGTGAAAACCGGGACAGGAGTCATCTATGGCTACACCTTC. Encoded protein: CSVKTGTGVIYGYTF. The V and J genes are TRBV29-1 and TRBJ1-2; 8 bases match TRBD1. CDR3 length: 15 residues. Germline values: CDR1 SQVTM, CDR2 ANQGSEA. The J segment lost 4 bases and the V segment lost 6 bases, leaving 13 bases of the junction unmatched.

The V gene is TRBV5-1, the J gene TRBJ1-2, with 7 nucleotides matching TRBD1. V lost 3 bases to trimming and J lost 2 bases; unmatched junction nucleotides: 10. The CDR3 sequence is 16 residues long. From germline, CDR1 is SGHRS and CDR2 YFSETQ. CDR3 nucleotides: TGCGCCAGCAGCTCTACAACCGGGACAGTCAACTATGGCTACACCTTC. Protein sequence: CASSSTTGTVNYGYTF.